This TCR beta chain was recovered during a study of T cell responses to AZD1222 COVID-19 vaccine. Study outcomes and limitations: Repertoires were obtained only post-peak T cell response. Clonal diversity may have been underestimated in mostly white British donors.

Profiling relied on immunoSEQ multiplex PCR, and the TCRdb table lists in-frame clones only, not all of them. The sample contains 150,000 to 200,000 clones, about 90% of which appear only once. As to this clone: Antigen: not known.

Germline V gene data show CDR1 as SQVTM and CDR2 as ANQGSEA. Trimming removed 4 bases at V and 12 bases at J, with 19 bases between. The CDR3 has 14 residues. Sequenced here: peripheral blood, sampled 28 days after the second AZD1222 dose. The source of this sequence is an adult who received the AZD1222 COVID-19 vaccine. This rearrangement joins TRBV29-1 to TRBJ1-6, with D perhaps matching TRBD1 (6 bases). CDR3 in amino acids: CSVAQDSLGGPLHF. The CDR3 coding sequence is TGCAGCGTTGCGCAGGACAGCCTAGGTGGACCCCTCCACTTT.